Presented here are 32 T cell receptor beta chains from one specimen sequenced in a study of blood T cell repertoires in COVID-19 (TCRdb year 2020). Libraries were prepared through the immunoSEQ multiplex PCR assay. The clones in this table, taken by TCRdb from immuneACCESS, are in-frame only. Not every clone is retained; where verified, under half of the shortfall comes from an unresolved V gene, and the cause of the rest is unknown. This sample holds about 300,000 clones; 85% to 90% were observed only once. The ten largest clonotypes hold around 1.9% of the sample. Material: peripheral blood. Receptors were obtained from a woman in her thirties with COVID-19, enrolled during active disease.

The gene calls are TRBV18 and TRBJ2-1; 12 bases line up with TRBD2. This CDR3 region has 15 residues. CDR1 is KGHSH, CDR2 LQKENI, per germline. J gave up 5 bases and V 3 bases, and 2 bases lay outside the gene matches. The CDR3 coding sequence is TGTGCCAGCTCACCCCTAGCGGGGGGGCACAATGAGCAGTTCTTC. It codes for CASSPLAGGHNEQFF.

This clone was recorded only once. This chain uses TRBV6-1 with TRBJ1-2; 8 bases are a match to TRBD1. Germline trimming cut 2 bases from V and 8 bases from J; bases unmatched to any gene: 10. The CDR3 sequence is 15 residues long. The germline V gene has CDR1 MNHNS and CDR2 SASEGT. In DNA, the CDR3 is TGTGCCAGCAGTGAATGGACAGGGACCCCTTGGGGCTACACCTTC. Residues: CASSEWTGTPWGYTF.

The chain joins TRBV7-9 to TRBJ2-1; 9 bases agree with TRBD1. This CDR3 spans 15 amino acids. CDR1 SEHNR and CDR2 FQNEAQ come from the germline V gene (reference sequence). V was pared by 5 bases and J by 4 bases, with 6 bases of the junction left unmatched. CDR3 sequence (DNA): TGTGCCAGCAGCCAGGGACAGGGTGTGTACAATGAGCAGTTCTTC. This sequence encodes CASSQGQGVYNEQFF.

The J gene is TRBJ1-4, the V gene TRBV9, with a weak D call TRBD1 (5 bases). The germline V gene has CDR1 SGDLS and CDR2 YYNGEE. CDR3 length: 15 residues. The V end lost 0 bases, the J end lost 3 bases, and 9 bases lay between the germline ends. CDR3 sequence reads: CASSVASRANEKLFF. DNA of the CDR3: TGTGCCAGCAGCGTAGCGAGCAGGGCTAATGAAAAACTGTTTTTT.

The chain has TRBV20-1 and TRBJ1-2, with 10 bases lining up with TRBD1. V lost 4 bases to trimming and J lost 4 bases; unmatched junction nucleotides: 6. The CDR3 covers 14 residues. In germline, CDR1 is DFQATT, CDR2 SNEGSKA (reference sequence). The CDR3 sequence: CSANDRGLVYGYTF. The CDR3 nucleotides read TGCAGTGCTAATGACAGGGGGCTTGTCTATGGCTACACCTTC.

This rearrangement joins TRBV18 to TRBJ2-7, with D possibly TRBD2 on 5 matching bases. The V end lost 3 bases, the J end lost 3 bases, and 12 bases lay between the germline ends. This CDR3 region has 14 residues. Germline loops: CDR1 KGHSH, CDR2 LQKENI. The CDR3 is CASSPAEVVYEQYF. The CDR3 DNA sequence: TGTGCCAGCTCACCGGCGGAGGTGGTCTACGAGCAGTACTTC.

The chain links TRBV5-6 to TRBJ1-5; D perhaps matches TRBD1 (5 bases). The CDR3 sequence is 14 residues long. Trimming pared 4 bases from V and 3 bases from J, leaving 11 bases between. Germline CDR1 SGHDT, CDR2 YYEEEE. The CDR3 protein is CASSQGLINQPQHF. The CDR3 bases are TGTGCCAGCAGCCAGGGACTGATCAATCAGCCCCAGCATTTT.

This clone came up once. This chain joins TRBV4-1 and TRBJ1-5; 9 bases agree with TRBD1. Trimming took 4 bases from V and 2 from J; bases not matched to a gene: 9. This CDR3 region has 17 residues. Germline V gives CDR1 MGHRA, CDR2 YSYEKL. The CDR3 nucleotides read TGCGCCAGCAGCCCCATAGGGGGACAGGGTCGCAATCAGCCCCAGCATTTT. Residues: CASSPIGGQGRNQPQHF.

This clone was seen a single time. The DNA for the CDR3 is TGCAGCGTTGTGCGGGGCTCCTACGAGCAGTACTTC. This sequence encodes CSVVRGSYEQYF. The chain joins TRBV29-1 to TRBJ2-7; the D gene is possibly TRBD2 (6 bases). CDR3 size: 12 residues. Trimming removed 4 bases from V and 0 bases from J, with 7 bases in between. Looked up from germline, CDR1 is SQVTM and CDR2 is ANQGSEA.

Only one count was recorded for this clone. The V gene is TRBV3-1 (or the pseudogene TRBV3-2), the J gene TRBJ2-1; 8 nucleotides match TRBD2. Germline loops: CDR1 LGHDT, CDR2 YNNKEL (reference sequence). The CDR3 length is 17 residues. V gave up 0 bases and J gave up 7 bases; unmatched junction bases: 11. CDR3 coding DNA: TGTGCCAGCAGCCAAGATATGACGGCGGGGGGCCTGAATGAGCAGTTCTTC. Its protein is CASSQDMTAGGLNEQFF.

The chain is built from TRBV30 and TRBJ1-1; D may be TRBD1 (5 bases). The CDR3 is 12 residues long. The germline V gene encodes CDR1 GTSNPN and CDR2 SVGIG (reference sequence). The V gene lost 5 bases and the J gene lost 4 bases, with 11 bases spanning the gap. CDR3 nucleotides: TGTGCCTGGGGGGCTTTAAGCACTGAAGCTTTCTTT. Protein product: CAWGALSTEAFF.

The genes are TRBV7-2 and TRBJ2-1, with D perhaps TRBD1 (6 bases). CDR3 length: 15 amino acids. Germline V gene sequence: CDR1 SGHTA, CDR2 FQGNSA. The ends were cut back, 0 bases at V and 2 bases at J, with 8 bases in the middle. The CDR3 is CASSLAGATYNEQFF. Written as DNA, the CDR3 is TGTGCCAGCAGCTTAGCGGGGGCTACCTACAATGAGCAGTTCTTC.

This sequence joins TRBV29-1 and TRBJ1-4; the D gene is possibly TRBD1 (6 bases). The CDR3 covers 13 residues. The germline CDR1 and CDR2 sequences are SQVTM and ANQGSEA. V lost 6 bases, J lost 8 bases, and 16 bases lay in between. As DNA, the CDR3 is TGCAGCGTCGGGACACTCATGGACGAAAAACTGTTTTTT. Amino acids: CSVGTLMDEKLFF.

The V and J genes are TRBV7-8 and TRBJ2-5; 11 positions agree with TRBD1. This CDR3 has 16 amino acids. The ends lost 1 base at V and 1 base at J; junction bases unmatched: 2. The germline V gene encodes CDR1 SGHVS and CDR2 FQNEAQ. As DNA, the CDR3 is TGTGCCAGCAGCTTAGAGGGACAGGGGGTCCAAGAGACCCAGTACTTC. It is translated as CASSLEGQGVQETQYF.

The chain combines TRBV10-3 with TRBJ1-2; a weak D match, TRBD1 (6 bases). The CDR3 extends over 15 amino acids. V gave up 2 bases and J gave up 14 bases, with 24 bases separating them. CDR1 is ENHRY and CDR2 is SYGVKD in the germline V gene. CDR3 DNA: TGTGCCATCAGTGAGCCCTTCCCTGCGGGGGGGCCTTCGACCTTC. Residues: CAISEPFPAGGPSTF.

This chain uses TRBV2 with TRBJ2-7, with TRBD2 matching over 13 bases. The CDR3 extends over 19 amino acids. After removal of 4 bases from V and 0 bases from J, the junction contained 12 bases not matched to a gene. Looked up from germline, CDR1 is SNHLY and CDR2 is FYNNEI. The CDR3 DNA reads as TGTGCCAGCAGTGGGTACCTGGGGACTAGCGGGATGTCCTCCTACGAGCAGTACGTC. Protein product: CASSGYLGTSGMSSYEQYV.

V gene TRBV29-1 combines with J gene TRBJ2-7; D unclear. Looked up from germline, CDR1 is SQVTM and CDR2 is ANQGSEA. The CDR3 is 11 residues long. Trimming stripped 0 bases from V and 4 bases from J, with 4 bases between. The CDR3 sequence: CSVEEAYEQYF. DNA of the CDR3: TGCAGCGTTGAAGAGGCTTACGAGCAGTACTTC.

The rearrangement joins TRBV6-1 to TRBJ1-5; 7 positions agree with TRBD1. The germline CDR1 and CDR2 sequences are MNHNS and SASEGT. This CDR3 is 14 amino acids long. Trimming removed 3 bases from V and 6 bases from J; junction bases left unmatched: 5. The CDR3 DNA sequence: TGTGCCAGCAGTGAGGGACAGTCGTTTCAGCCCCAGCATTTT. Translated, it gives CASSEGQSFQPQHF.

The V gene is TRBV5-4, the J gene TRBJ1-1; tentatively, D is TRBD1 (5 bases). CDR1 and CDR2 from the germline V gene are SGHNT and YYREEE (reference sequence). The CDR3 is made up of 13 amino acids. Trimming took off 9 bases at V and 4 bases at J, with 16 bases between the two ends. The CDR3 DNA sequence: TGTGCCACCTCACGTGGGGCGGCCACTGAAGCTTTCTTT. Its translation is CATSRGAATEAFF.

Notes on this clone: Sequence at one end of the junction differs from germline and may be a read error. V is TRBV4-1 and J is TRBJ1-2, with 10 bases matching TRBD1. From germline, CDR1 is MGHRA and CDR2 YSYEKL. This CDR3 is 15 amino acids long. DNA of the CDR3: TGCGCCAGCAGTCAAGAGGGACAGGGGATAGGCGGCTACACCTTC. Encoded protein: CASSQEGQGIGGYTF.

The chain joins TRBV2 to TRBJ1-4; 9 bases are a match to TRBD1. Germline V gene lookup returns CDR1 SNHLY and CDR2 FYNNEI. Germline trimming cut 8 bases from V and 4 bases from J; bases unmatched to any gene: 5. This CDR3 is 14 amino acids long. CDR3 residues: CASLDRGHNEKLFF. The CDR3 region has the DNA TGTGCCAGCTTGGACAGGGGCCATAATGAAAAACTGTTTTTT.

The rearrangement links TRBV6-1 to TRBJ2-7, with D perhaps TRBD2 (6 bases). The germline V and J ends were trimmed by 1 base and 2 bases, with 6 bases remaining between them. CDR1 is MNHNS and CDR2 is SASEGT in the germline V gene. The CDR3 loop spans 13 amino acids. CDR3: CASSEGGAYEQYF. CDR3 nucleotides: TGTGCCAGCAGTGAAGGGGGGGCCTACGAGCAGTACTTC.

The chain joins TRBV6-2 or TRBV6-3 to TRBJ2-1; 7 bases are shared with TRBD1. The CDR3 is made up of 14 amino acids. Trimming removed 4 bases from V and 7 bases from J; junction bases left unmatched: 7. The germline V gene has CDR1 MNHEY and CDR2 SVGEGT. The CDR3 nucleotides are TGTGCCAGCAGTTTCGAGGGGGCAGTGAATGAGCAGTTCTTC. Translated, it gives CASSFEGAVNEQFF.

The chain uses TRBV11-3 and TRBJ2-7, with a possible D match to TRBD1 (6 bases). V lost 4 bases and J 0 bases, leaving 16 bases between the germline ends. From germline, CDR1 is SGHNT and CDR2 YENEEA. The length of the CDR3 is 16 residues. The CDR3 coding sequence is TGTGCCAGCAGCTCCACAGGGCAGGGTCGCTCCTACGAGCAGTACTTC. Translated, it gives CASSSTGQGRSYEQYF.

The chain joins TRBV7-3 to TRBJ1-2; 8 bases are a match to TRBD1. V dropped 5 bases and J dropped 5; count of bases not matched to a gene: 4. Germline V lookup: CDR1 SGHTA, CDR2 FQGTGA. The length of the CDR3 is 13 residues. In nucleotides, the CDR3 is TGTGCCAGCAGCGCTGACAGGGGATATGGCTACACCTTC. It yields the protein CASSADRGYGYTF.

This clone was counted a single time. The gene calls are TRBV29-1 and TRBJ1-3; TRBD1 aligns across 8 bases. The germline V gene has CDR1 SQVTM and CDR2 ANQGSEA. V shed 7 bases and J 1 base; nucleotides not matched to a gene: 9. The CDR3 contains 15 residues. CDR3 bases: TGCAGCGGTCCGGGACAGGTATTGTCTGGAAACACCATATATTTT. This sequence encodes CSGPGQVLSGNTIYF.

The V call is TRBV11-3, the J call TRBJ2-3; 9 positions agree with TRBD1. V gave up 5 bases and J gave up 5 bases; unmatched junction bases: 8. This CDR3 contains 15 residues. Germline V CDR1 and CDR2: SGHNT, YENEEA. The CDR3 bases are TGTGCCAGCAGCACCAGGGACAGGGAAATAGATACGCAGTATTTT. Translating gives CASSTRDREIDTQYF.

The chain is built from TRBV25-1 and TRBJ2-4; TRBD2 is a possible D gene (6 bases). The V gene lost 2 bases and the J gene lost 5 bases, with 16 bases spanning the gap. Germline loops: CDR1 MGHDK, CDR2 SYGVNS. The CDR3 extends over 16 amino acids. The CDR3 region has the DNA TGTGCCAGCAGTGAAAGCCGGGGCAGGGAGGAAAACATTCAGTACTTC. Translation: CASSESRGREENIQYF.

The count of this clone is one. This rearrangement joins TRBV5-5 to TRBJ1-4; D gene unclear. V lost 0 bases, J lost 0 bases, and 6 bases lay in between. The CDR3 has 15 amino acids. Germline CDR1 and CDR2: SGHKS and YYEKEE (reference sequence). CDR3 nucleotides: TGTGCCAGCAGCTTGGAGACAACAACTAATGAAAAACTGTTTTTT. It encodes CASSLETTTNEKLFF.

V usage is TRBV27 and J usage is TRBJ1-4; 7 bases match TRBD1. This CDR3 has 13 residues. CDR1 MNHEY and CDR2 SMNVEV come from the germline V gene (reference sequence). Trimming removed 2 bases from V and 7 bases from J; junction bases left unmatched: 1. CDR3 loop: CASSLRTGEKLFF. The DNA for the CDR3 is TGTGCCAGCAGTTTAAGGACAGGTGAAAAACTGTTTTTT.

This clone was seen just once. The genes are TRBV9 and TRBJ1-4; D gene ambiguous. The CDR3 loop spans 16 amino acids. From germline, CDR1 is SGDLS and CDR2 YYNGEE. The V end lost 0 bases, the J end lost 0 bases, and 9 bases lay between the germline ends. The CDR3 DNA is TGTGCCAGCAGCGTAGACGCGAGTGCAACTAATGAAAAACTGTTTTTT. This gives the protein CASSVDASATNEKLFF.

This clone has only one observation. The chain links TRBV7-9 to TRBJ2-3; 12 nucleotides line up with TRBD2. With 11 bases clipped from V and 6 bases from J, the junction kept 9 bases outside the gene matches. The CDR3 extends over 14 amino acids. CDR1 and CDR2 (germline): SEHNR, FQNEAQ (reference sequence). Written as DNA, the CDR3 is TGTGCCTCCTTCTCTAGCGGGGGGGCTGATACGCAGTATTTT. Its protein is CASFSSGGADTQYF.